The 3 T cell receptor beta chains below were found in one sample sequenced in a study of blood T cell repertoires in COVID-19. Here immunoSEQ multiplex PCR was the method, and the copy in TCRdb shows in-frame clones only, minus some. The sample contains about 260,000 clones, approximately 86% of which appear only once. The sequenced sample was peripheral blood. The origin of the receptors is a man in his forties with active or convalescent COVID-19.

The J gene is TRBJ1-3, the V gene TRBV6-2 or TRBV6-3, with a tentative D call TRBD1 (6 bases). In germline, CDR1 is MNHEY, CDR2 SVGEGT. Trimming stripped 5 bases from V and 1 base from J, with 18 bases between. The CDR3 extends over 17 amino acids. The chain's CDR3 is CASSRWSYRASGNTIYF. For the CDR3, the DNA is TGTGCCAGCAGTAGATGGTCGTACAGGGCGTCTGGAAACACCATATATTTT.

CDR3 bases: TGTGCCAGCAGTTTAGCGACAGGGAGTGGCTACACCTTC. It specifies CASSLATGSGYTF. The chain links TRBV28 to TRBJ1-2; 7 nucleotides line up with TRBD1. There are 13 residues in the CDR3. The germline V gene has CDR1 MDHEN and CDR2 SYDVKM. Trimming at V came to 2 bases and at J to 7 bases, leaving 4 bases not matched to a gene.

The chain carries TRBV7-9 and TRBJ2-3; maybe TRBD1 (6 bases). This CDR3 region has 14 residues. The V gene lost 5 bases and the J gene lost 1 base, with 10 bases spanning the gap. The V gene's germline CDR1 is SEHNR and CDR2 FQNEAQ (reference sequence). CDR3 in DNA: TGTGCCAGCAGCACCGACAGGCGCACAGATACGCAGTATTTT. Translation: CASSTDRRTDTQYF.